The 25 T cell receptor beta chains presented below share a single source sample, sequenced in a study of blood T cell repertoires in COVID-19. Generated by immunoSEQ multiplex PCR, the TCRdb table keeps only in-frame clones and is missing some. Altogether about 260,000 clones are present, approximately 83% being singletons, with the ten largest covering roughly 14%. Source material: peripheral blood. Receptor source: a human donor in a cohort sampled during active COVID-19.

This chain joins TRBV15 and TRBJ1-6; no reliable D call. The CDR3 totals 16 residues. Germline V lookup: CDR1 LNHNV, CDR2 YYDKDF (reference sequence). Trimming removed 8 bases from V and 0 bases from J, with 14 bases in between. CDR3 DNA: TGTGCCACCTCCCGCGGTCGGGACTCCTATAATTCACCCCTCCACTTT. Its protein product is CATSRGRDSYNSPLHF.

The chain links TRBV3-1 (or the pseudogene TRBV3-2) to TRBJ1-1; 11 nucleotides line up with TRBD1. CDR1 LGHDT and CDR2 YNNKEL come from the germline V gene (reference sequence). This CDR3 spans 12 amino acids. The CDR3, as DNA: TGTGCTACCGGGACAGGGGGCACTGAAGCTTTCTTT. Its translation: CATGTGGTEAFF.

A remark on this clone: A junction end diverges from the germline sequence, so it may reflect a read error. The rearrangement links TRBV7-8 to TRBJ2-7; perhaps TRBD2 as D (6 bases). The CDR3 is made up of 15 amino acids. Germline V CDR1 and CDR2: SGHVS, FQNEAQ. The DNA of the CDR3 is TGTGCCAGCAGCACCTCGACTAGAGTCTCCCACGAGCAGTACTTC. Translation: CASSTSTRVSHEQYF.

The CDR3 region is CASSQSPAAGETQYF. In DNA form, the CDR3 reads TGCGCCAGCAGTCAATCTCCAGCCGCGGGAGAGACCCAGTACTTC. V gene TRBV23-1 combines with J gene TRBJ2-5; D possibly corresponds to TRBD2 (5 bases). TRBV23-1 is identified as an open reading frame with a role that is uncertain. This CDR3 region has 15 residues. V shed 0 bases and J shed 4 bases, with 12 bases lying between them.

The chain carries TRBV24-1 and TRBJ1-4; D unclear. The CDR3 covers 13 residues. Looked up from germline, CDR1 is KGHDR and CDR2 is SFDVKD. Trimming pared 4 bases from V and 6 bases from J, leaving 8 bases between. The CDR3 is CATSDPNYEKLFF. The CDR3 region has the DNA TGTGCCACCAGTGACCCCAATTATGAAAAACTGTTTTTT.

The rearrangement links TRBV7-9 to TRBJ1-2; D perhaps matches TRBD1 (5 bases). Per germline, CDR1 SEHNR and CDR2 FQNEAQ (reference sequence). The germline V and J ends were trimmed by 2 bases and 0 bases, with 10 bases remaining between them. CDR3 length: 15 amino acids. CDR3 protein: CASSLRQPPNYGYTF. CDR3 nucleotides: TGTGCCAGCAGCTTAAGACAGCCACCTAACTATGGCTACACCTTC.

This chain joins TRBV28 and TRBJ2-3; 7 positions agree with TRBD2. Per the germline V gene, CDR1 is MDHEN and CDR2 is SYDVKM. This CDR3 spans 16 amino acids. V lost 1 base and J lost 0; bases outside the gene matches: 4. The CDR3: CASSLFGGGSTDTQYF. The DNA for the CDR3 is TGTGCCAGCAGTTTATTCGGCGGGGGTAGCACAGATACGCAGTATTTT.

The genes are TRBV27 and TRBJ2-7; TRBD2 aligns across 7 bases. The germline V gene has CDR1 MNHEY and CDR2 SMNVEV (reference sequence). V was pared by 0 bases and J by 4 bases, with 6 bases of the junction left unmatched. There are 15 residues in the CDR3. The CDR3 sequence is CASSLSGGDFYEQYF. CDR3 bases: TGTGCCAGCAGTTTATCGGGGGGGGACTTTTACGAGCAGTACTTC.

The rearrangement uses TRBV11-2 and TRBJ2-3; D gene unclear. Germline CDR1 SGHAT, CDR2 FQNNGV. With 1 base removed from V and 5 bases from J, the gap between germline ends came to 13 bases. The CDR3 loop spans 15 amino acids. The DNA for the CDR3 is TGTGCCAGCAGCTTAGCCGGAACGAGAGGAGATACGCAGTATTTT. Translated, it gives CASSLAGTRGDTQYF. The full variable domain, rest sourced from reference TRBV11-2 and TRBJ2-3, is EAGVAQSPRYKIIEKRQSVAFWCNPISGHATLYWYQQILGQGPKLLIQFQNNGVVDDSQLPKDRFSAERLKGVDSTLKIQPAKLEDSAVYLCASSLAGTRGDTQYFGPGTRLTVL.

This clone was found a few times. The chain employs TRBV28 and TRBJ2-7; D possibly corresponds to TRBD2 (5 bases). This CDR3 comprises 10 residues. Germline CDR1 reads MDHEN; CDR2 reads SYDVKM. The V end was cut by 8 bases, the J end by 10 bases, with 12 bases between. The CDR3 protein is CASGSRGQYF. The CDR3 DNA reads as TGTGCCAGCGGCTCCCGGGGTCAGTACTTC.

This clone occurred once. This chain links TRBV11-2 with TRBJ1-2; D may be TRBD1 (6 bases). This CDR3 has 19 amino acids. The V gene lost 3 bases and the J gene lost 7 bases, with 30 bases spanning the gap. Per germline, CDR1 SGHAT and CDR2 FQNNGV. The CDR3 loop reads CASSFGGMARGGSAGGYTF. CDR3 DNA sequence: TGTGCCAGCAGCTTTGGTGGGATGGCCAGGGGAGGGTCCGCAGGTGGCTACACCTTC.

The sample holds a few counts of this clone. The rearrangement links TRBV30 to TRBJ2-3; weak D call: TRBD2 (5 bases). This CDR3 contains 13 residues. The V gene lost 4 bases and the J gene lost 4 bases, with 12 bases spanning the gap. From germline, CDR1 is GTSNPN and CDR2 SVGIG (reference sequence). Here the CDR3 DNA reads TGTGCCTGGAACGAAGGAGGCCCAGATACGCAGTATTTT. Protein: CAWNEGGPDTQYF.

The rearrangement links TRBV21-1 to TRBJ2-1; the D call of TRBD2 is as the table states it, not checked on the DNA. TRBV21-1 is recorded as a pseudogene. The CDR3 runs 12 residues. In nucleotides, the CDR3 is TGTGCCAGCAGCCAGCGGGAGAATGAGCAGTTCTTC. It yields the protein CASSQRENEQFF.

J is TRBJ2-1 and V is TRBV19; maybe TRBD2 (7 bases). The V gene lost 4 bases and the J gene lost 2 bases, with 15 bases spanning the gap. Germline lookup yields CDR1 LNHDA and CDR2 SQIVND (reference sequence). The CDR3 length is 16 residues. Here the CDR3 reads CASSRTAGAAYNEQFF. The CDR3, as DNA: TGTGCCAGTAGTAGGACGGCGGGGGCCGCCTACAATGAGCAGTTCTTC. The variable domain in full, completed from reference TRBV19 and TRBJ2-1, reads DGGITQSPKYLFRKEGQNVTLSCEQNLNHDAMYWYRQDPGQGLRLIYYSQIVNDFQKGDIAEGYSVSREKKESFPLTVTSAQKNPTAFYLCASSRTAGAAYNEQFFGPGTRLTVL.

The gene calls are TRBV5-1 and TRBJ2-5; D is uncertain. The germline V gene has CDR1 SGHRS and CDR2 YFSETQ. The CDR3 has 13 amino acids. The V and J ends lost 3 bases and 1 base respectively, with 7 bases between them. The CDR3, as DNA: TGCGCCAGCAGCTCTAATCCCCAAGAGACCCAGTACTTC. Translation: CASSSNPQETQYF.

This clone was found many times. The chain has TRBV12-3 or TRBV12-4 and TRBJ1-2, with D possibly being TRBD1 (5 bases). The length of the CDR3 is 12 residues. V was cut by 3 bases and J by 7 bases, with 9 bases left in between. CDR3 amino acids: CASSFQTGGYTF. The CDR3 nucleotides read TGTGCCAGCAGTTTCCAAACAGGTGGCTACACCTTC.

The V call is TRBV29-1, the J call TRBJ2-5; D gene ambiguous. Germline CDR1 reads SQVTM; CDR2 reads ANQGSEA. V was cut by 2 bases and J by 4 bases, with 8 bases left in between. The CDR3 is 12 amino acids. The CDR3 region is CSVEITGETQYF. The CDR3 DNA follows: TGCAGCGTTGAAATAACTGGAGAGACCCAGTACTTC.

This rearrangement joins TRBV19 to TRBJ2-5; a weak D match, TRBD2 (5 bases). Trimming took off 6 bases at V and 2 bases at J, with 19 bases between the two ends. In germline, CDR1 is LNHDA, CDR2 SQIVND (reference sequence). The CDR3 consists of 16 residues. The CDR3 DNA follows: TGTGCCAGTAGGACTGGAGGACGGAGCTTTCAAGAGACCCAGTACTTC. Protein sequence: CASRTGGRSFQETQYF.

This rearrangement joins TRBV24-1 to TRBJ2-5, with 7 bases aligning to TRBD1. V shed 4 bases and J 3 bases; nucleotides not matched to a gene: 7. From germline, CDR1 is KGHDR and CDR2 SFDVKD. This CDR3 region has 15 residues. CDR3 nucleotide sequence: TGTGCCACCAGTGACAACCGGGACAGAAAAGAGACCCAGTACTTC. Translated: CATSDNRDRKETQYF.

The V gene is TRBV5-1, the J gene TRBJ1-1; the D gene is possibly TRBD1 (6 bases). Deletions cut 0 bases from V and 9 bases from J, with 18 bases between. CDR1 and CDR2 from the germline V gene are SGHRS and YFSETQ. The CDR3 has 15 amino acids. The CDR3 DNA reads as TGCGCCAGCAGCTTGGACCCCGGGGCAGGGGATAAAGCTTTCTTT. This gives the protein CASSLDPGAGDKAFF.

The rearrangement links TRBV2 to TRBJ1-3; no clear D gene. Looked up from germline, CDR1 is SNHLY and CDR2 is FYNNEI. The V and J ends lost 3 bases and 0 bases respectively, with 9 bases between them. This CDR3 has 15 residues. CDR3 amino acids: CASSERQNSGNTIYF. The CDR3 coding sequence is TGTGCCAGCAGTGAGCGACAAAACTCTGGAAACACCATATATTTT.

As for this clone: Different DNA sequences within this sample yield the same CDR3. The rearrangement links TRBV5-4 to TRBJ1-1; possibly TRBD1 for D (6 bases). Germline loops: CDR1 SGHNT, CDR2 YYREEE (reference sequence). This CDR3 is 15 amino acids long. The V gene lost 0 bases and the J gene lost 0 bases, with 9 bases spanning the gap. The DNA for the CDR3 is TGTGCCAGCAGCTTGGGTGGGGACATGAACACTGAAGCTTTCTTT. Translation: CASSLGGDMNTEAFF.

The genes are TRBV18 and TRBJ2-2, with 9 bases fitting TRBD1. The germline V gene encodes CDR1 KGHSH and CDR2 LQKENI. V lost 6 bases to trimming and J lost 6 bases; unmatched junction nucleotides: 5. The CDR3 runs to 14 residues. CDR3 sequence (DNA): TGTGCCAGCTCTCGGACAGGGGAGTCCGGGGAGCTGTTTTTT. Translating it yields CASSRTGESGELFF.

This clone came up a few times. This rearrangement joins TRBV27 to TRBJ2-3; tentatively, D is TRBD2 (6 bases). The CDR3 spans 13 residues. With 6 bases removed from V and 7 bases from J, the gap between germline ends came to 14 bases. Germline V CDR1 and CDR2: MNHEY, SMNVEV (reference sequence). CDR3 bases: TGTGCCAGCAGGGGGGGAGGCTGGTATACGCAGTATTTT. The encoded protein is CASRGGGWYTQYF.

This clone came up once. This chain uses TRBV30 with TRBJ1-2; the D gene is possibly TRBD1 (6 bases). Deletions cut 3 bases from V and 8 bases from J, with 19 bases between. There are 14 residues in the CDR3. In germline, CDR1 is GTSNPN, CDR2 SVGIG (reference sequence). This CDR3 is CAWRIAGVWGGYTF. The DNA for the CDR3 is TGTGCCTGGAGGATCGCAGGGGTATGGGGCGGCTACACCTTC.